This T cell receptor (beta chain) was found in a study of T cell changes during pregnancy in multiple sclerosis. Germline lookup yields CDR1 LNHDA and CDR2 SQIVND (reference sequence). The CDR3 totals 15 residues. J lost 7 bases, V lost 1 base, and 7 bases had no gene match. TCRdb keeps only in-frame clones here, not all; method: immunoSEQ multiplex PCR. The data show approximately 80,000 clones, with just over 90% seen just once and 0.75% held by the top ten. The input for sequencing was peripheral blood, taken in the second trimester of pregnancy. This clonotype originated in a female donor in good health, enrolled as a control in a pregnancy study. The V gene is TRBV19, the J gene TRBJ2-7, with 10 bases matching TRBD1. The CDR3 DNA reads as TGTGCCAGTAGTATAGGGTCCGGGACAGGGGATGAGCAGTACTTC. Protein product: CASSIGSGTGDEQYF.